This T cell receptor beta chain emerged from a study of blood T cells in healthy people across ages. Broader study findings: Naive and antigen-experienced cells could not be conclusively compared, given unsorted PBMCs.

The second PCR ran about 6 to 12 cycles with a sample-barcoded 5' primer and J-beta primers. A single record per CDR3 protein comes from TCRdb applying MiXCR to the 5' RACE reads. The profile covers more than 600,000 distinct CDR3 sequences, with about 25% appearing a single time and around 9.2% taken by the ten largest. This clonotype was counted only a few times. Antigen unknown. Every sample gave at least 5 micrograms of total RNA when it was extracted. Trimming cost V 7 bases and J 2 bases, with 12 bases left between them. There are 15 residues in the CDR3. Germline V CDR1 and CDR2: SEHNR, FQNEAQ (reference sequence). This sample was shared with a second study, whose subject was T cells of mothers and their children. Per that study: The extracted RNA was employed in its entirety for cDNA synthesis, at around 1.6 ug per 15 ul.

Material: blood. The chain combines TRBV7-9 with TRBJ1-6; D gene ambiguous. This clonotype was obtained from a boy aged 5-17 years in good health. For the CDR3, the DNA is TGTGCCAGCATGGACGGCCGAGCCTATAATTCACCCCTCCACTTT. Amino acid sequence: CASMDGRAYNSPLHF.